This TCR beta chain is from a study of CD8+ T cells in alopecia areata. Study-wide findings and caveats: Scalp clonality dropped significantly under tofacitinib, as did expanded CD8+ top-100 clones.

Treatment: oral pan-JAK inhibitor, 5-10 mg twice daily. Extracted from the samples, RNA was reverse transcribed into cDNA to serve as the sequencing template. The method was immunoSEQ multiplex PCR; TCRdb's version includes in-frame clones alone and lacks a portion of them. The table includes some 44,000 clones, just under 95% detected once. Germline loops: CDR1 GTSNPN, CDR2 SVGIG (reference sequence). The trim removed 2 bases at V and 5 bases at J, leaving 8 bases unmatched. The CDR3 covers 17 residues. Remarks on this clone: The antigen remains undetermined.

The chain employs TRBV30 and TRBJ2-3; 15 bases are a match to TRBD2. Source: CD8+ T cells sorted from blood, taken at week 24, from a patient treated with tofacitinib. The receptor was derived from a human donor with alopecia areata. CDR3 sequence (DNA): TGTGCCTGGAGTCTGGGACTAGCGGGGGGCCGCGGAGATACGCAGTATTTT. It is translated as CAWSLGLAGGRGDTQYF.